This entry is about one TCR beta chain. Its specificity is unknown. At one end, the junction sequence differs from germline, possibly due to a read error. The data derive from a study of T-cell reconstitution after alpha-beta-depleted transplantation in children. Findings of the study overall: TCRbeta diversity was high at day 60 in some patients (a result of surviving recipient T cells and thymic progenitors). Expanded graft clones numbering several hundred reportedly gave rise to alpha-beta T cells about two months after transplant. Counts and diversity of T cells one year after transplant came mostly from newly produced T cells.

Per germline, CDR1 SGHRS and CDR2 YFSETQ. The CDR3 length is 13 residues. Unique molecular identifiers were built into the TCRbeta library. TCRdb reprocessed the PCR reads via MiXCR and lists one record per CDR3 protein. This table has 330,000 or so distinct CDR3 sequences, about 7.3% appearing once. The J gene is TRBJ2-5, the V gene TRBV5-1; D unclear. The sample in question was peripheral blood, obtained 360 days after TCRalphabeta/CD19-depleted stem cell transplant. This receptor was identified in a female patient aged 2-15 years who had a stem cell transplant for Fanconi anemia, so the T cells may come from the graft donor. The CDR3 reads CTSSLRFLETQYF. The CDR3 DNA reads TGCACCAGCAGCTTAAGGTTCTTGGAGACCCAGTACTTC.